The clone carrying this T cell receptor beta chain was observed once. This specimen belongs to a study of blood T cell repertoires in COVID-19. Overall study: The samples span acute and convalescent COVID-19 from the United States, Italy and Spain.

The ends were cut back, 5 bases at V and 6 bases at J, with 17 bases in the middle. CDR3 length: 15 amino acids. Germline loops: CDR1 SGHTA, CDR2 FQGNSA. As handled by the study authors: Using reference gene primer amplification, nucleated cell counts were estimated. Libraries were prepared by immunoSEQ multiplex PCR; TCRdb keeps only in-frame clonotypes and omits some of them. D and trimming come from the DNA, and the V and J calls and clone size come from that table. The table shows approximately 390,000 clones, with 70% to 90% occurring only once. The J gene is TRBJ1-5, the V gene TRBV7-2, with D possibly being TRBD1 (5 bases). The sample consisted of peripheral blood. The clonotype originates from a woman aged 55-69 years with COVID-19, enrolled during active disease. The CDR3 protein is CASSQSMQGFQPQHF. For the CDR3, the DNA is TGTGCCAGCAGCCAAAGTATGCAGGGCTTTCAGCCCCAGCATTTT.